The 21 T cell receptor beta chains reported below all come from one sample, sequenced in a study of shared clonotypes between healthy human individuals. Sequencing was performed with immunoSEQ multiplex PCR; in TCRdb, only in-frame clones are kept and a portion is missing. The sample yields roughly 810,000 clones, 95% to 97% seen once. CD45RO-negative, CCR7-positively selected cells formed the naive CD8 fraction, excluding terminally differentiated effector memory CD45RA+ cells. Sequenced material: naive CD8+ T cells sorted from blood. These receptors were collected from a man between 25 and 39 years old in good health.

The rearrangement links TRBV2 to TRBJ1-1; D not resolved. Germline assignment: CDR1 SNHLY and CDR2 FYNNEI. The V end lost 5 bases, the J end lost 2 bases, and 6 bases lay between the germline ends. The CDR3 is 12 residues long. CDR3 amino acids: CASSFQNTEAFF. CDR3 nucleotide sequence: TGTGCCAGCAGTTTCCAAAACACTGAAGCTTTCTTT.

This chain joins TRBV27 and TRBJ2-7, with D maybe TRBD1 (5 bases). Germline CDR1 and CDR2: MNHEY and SMNVEV (reference sequence). CDR3 size: 15 residues. V lost 6 bases and J lost 2, with 17 bases in between. This chain's CDR3 is CASSFRVAPPYEQYF. The CDR3 coding sequence is TGTGCCAGCAGCTTCAGGGTGGCTCCCCCCTACGAGCAGTACTTC.

The rearrangement joins TRBV28 to TRBJ2-2; D is possibly TRBD1 or TRBD2 (5 bases each). CDR1 is MDHEN, CDR2 SYDVKM, per germline. The CDR3 extends over 16 amino acids. The V gene lost 10 bases and the J gene lost 0 bases, with 18 bases spanning the gap. The chain's CDR3 is CATQEGHTTNTGELFF. The CDR3, as DNA: TGTGCCACTCAAGAGGGGCATACTACGAACACCGGGGAGCTGTTTTTT.

The CDR3 DNA reads as TGTGCCAGCAGCTCCTATATTACCAATGAGCAGTTCTTC. Translated, it gives CASSSYITNEQFF. This chain joins TRBV7-8 and TRBJ2-1, with no clear D. The CDR3 consists of 13 residues. From germline, CDR1 is SGHVS and CDR2 FQNEAQ. The V gene lost 4 bases and the J gene lost 6 bases, with 10 bases spanning the gap.

The chain employs TRBV10-3 and TRBJ1-1; D may be TRBD1 (5 bases). The CDR3 has 15 residues. Germline CDR1 reads ENHRY; CDR2 reads SYGVKD. V lost 0 bases, J lost 7 bases, and 15 bases lay in between. The CDR3 nucleotides read TGTGCCATCAGTGAGTCTATGGGGCTTCGGTTTGAAGCTTTCTTT. As protein: CAISESMGLRFEAFF.

The chain has TRBV11-2 and TRBJ2-1, with a weak D call TRBD1 (5 bases). CDR3 length: 14 amino acids. Germline lookup yields CDR1 SGHAT and CDR2 FQNNGV. V was clipped by 6 bases and J by 7 bases, with 16 bases between them. This CDR3 reads CASRATFPGNEQFF. DNA of the CDR3: TGTGCCAGCAGGGCTACCTTCCCAGGGAATGAGCAGTTCTTC. Complete variable domain (other parts from reference TRBV11-2 and TRBJ2-1): EAGVAQSPRYKIIEKRQSVAFWCNPISGHATLYWYQQILGQGPKLLIQFQNNGVVDDSQLPKDRFSAERLKGVDSTLKIQPAKLEDSAVYLCASRATFPGNEQFFGPGTRLTVL.

V gene TRBV5-1 combines with J gene TRBJ2-7, with D perhaps matching TRBD1 (7 bases). The CDR3 covers 15 residues. Trimming shortened V by 0 bases and J by 2 bases, and 12 bases separated the two germline ends. Germline V gene sequence: CDR1 SGHRS, CDR2 YFSETQ. CDR3 sequence: CASSLGRGDTYEQYF. DNA of the CDR3: TGCGCCAGCAGCTTGGGCAGGGGGGACACCTACGAGCAGTACTTC.

The chain joins TRBV4-1 to TRBJ2-1; D not certain. The CDR3 consists of 13 residues. Germline V gives CDR1 MGHRA, CDR2 YSYEKL. Deletions cut 4 bases from V and 7 bases from J, with 11 bases between. The CDR3 DNA reads TGCGCCAGCAGCCCCTACACCGAGAATGAGCAGTTCTTC. It is translated as CASSPYTENEQFF.

This chain joins TRBV4-3 and TRBJ2-7; 10 nucleotides match TRBD2. The junction had 9 bases not matched to a gene; V was cut back by 4 bases and J by 6 bases. The germline V gene encodes CDR1 LGHNA and CDR2 YSLEER. CDR3 size: 15 residues. Written as DNA, the CDR3 is TGCGCCAGCAGCCCGGGACTAGCGACCCCCGGCGAGCAGTACTTC. This codes for CASSPGLATPGEQYF.

The V call is TRBV4-2, the J call TRBJ2-7; D may correspond to TRBD1 or TRBD2 (5 bases each). Trimming removed 4 bases at V and 2 bases at J, with 12 bases between. There are 14 residues in the CDR3. CDR1 and CDR2 (germline): LGHNA, YNFKEQ. DNA for the CDR3: TGTGCCAGCAGCCCCAACGTGGGGGCCTACGAGCAGTACTTC. Amino acid sequence: CASSPNVGAYEQYF.

Regarding this clone: The DNA is left out, because the CDR3 cannot be placed on it with certainty; the CDR3 is given as TCRdb lists it. V usage is TRBV27 and J usage is TRBJ2-7; the table assigns TRBD1, which was not confirmed against the DNA. The germline CDR1 and CDR2 sequences are MNHEY and SMNVEV (reference sequence). The length of the CDR3 is 15 amino acids, counting both ends. CDR3 region: CASSTSAGLSYEQYF.

The chain uses TRBV7-9 and TRBJ2-2; no reliable D call. This CDR3 spans 12 amino acids. Germline assignment: CDR1 SEHNR and CDR2 FQNEAQ (reference sequence). Trimming left V 1 base short and J 7 bases short, with 4 bases between. The DNA of the CDR3 is TGTGCCAGCAGCTTAGATTTCGGGGAGCTGTTTTTT. This gives the protein CASSLDFGELFF.

The genes are TRBV7-8 and TRBJ1-4, with D possibly being TRBD1 (6 bases). Trimming cost V 5 bases and J 0 bases, with 10 bases left between them. Germline assignment: CDR1 SGHVS and CDR2 FQNEAQ. This CDR3 region has 15 residues. The CDR3 DNA reads TGTGCCAGCAGCCAGGACAGAACAACTAATGAAAAACTGTTTTTT. Translating it yields CASSQDRTTNEKLFF.

This rearrangement joins TRBV28 to TRBJ2-1, with 13 bases aligning to TRBD2. The CDR3 runs 15 residues. Trimming at V came to 3 bases and at J to 9 bases, leaving 5 bases not matched to a gene. The germline gives CDR1 MDHEN, CDR2 SYDVKM. CDR3 in DNA: TGTGCCAGCAGTTTCGGACTAGCGGGAGTACCTGAGCAGTTCTTC. Translation: CASSFGLAGVPEQFF.

CDR3 sequence: CASSLAAGLITDTQYF. The CDR3 DNA sequence: TGTGCCAGCAGCTTGGCCGCGGGGCTAATCACAGATACGCAGTATTTT. The rearrangement uses TRBV7-2 and TRBJ2-3; weak D call: TRBD2 (6 bases). The CDR3 loop spans 16 amino acids. Per germline, CDR1 SGHTA and CDR2 FQGNSA. Trimming shortened V by 3 bases and J by 2 bases, and 15 bases separated the two germline ends.

Only one count was recorded for this clone. The chain combines TRBV5-4 with TRBJ2-7; 7 positions match TRBD1. Germline CDR1 SGHNT, CDR2 YYREEE (reference sequence). With V trimmed by 7 bases and J by 3 bases, 16 bases remained unmatched. The CDR3 extends over 16 amino acids. DNA of the CDR3: TGTGCCAGCGCCTATAGCCTCGGGACAGATGTCTACGAGCAGTACTTC. As protein: CASAYSLGTDVYEQYF. The full variable domain, completed using reference TRBV5-4 and TRBJ2-7, is ETGVTQSPTHLIKTRGQQVTLRCSSQSGHNTVSWYQQALGQGPQFIFQYYREEENGRGNFPPRFSGLQFPNYSSELNVNALELDDSALYLCASAYSLGTDVYEQYFGPGTRLTVT.

This rearrangement joins TRBV6-5 to TRBJ1-3, with a weak D call TRBD1 (5 bases). The germline V gene has CDR1 MNHEY and CDR2 SVGAGI. CDR3 length equals 16 residues. Trimming shortened V by 0 bases and J by 0 bases, and 9 bases separated the two germline ends. The CDR3 nucleotides are TGTGCCAGCAGTTACTCGTTTGGGGGCTCTGGAAACACCATATATTTT. This sequence encodes CASSYSFGGSGNTIYF.

The chain has TRBV19 and TRBJ2-2; the D is unclear. CDR1 LNHDA and CDR2 SQIVND come from the germline V gene (reference sequence). This CDR3 is 14 amino acids long. V lost 2 bases, J lost 1 base, and 5 bases lay in between. The DNA of the CDR3 is TGTGCCAGTAGTATAATACAGAACACCGGGGAGCTGTTTTTT. It codes for CASSIIQNTGELFF.

V and J are TRBV7-9 and TRBJ2-1; 9 bases match TRBD1. Germline CDR1 reads SEHNR; CDR2 reads FQNEAQ (reference sequence). With V trimmed by 6 bases and J by 8 bases, 5 bases remained unmatched. The CDR3 totals 13 residues. Here the CDR3 DNA reads TGTGCCAGCAGGGACAGGGGTAAAGATGAGCAGTTCTTC. It yields the protein CASRDRGKDEQFF.

In its sample, this clone was seen once. The chain recombines TRBV28 with TRBJ2-3; unclear D gene. V lost 2 bases, J lost 7 bases, and 7 bases lay in between. Germline V gene sequence: CDR1 MDHEN, CDR2 SYDVKM. CDR3 length equals 12 residues. CDR3 in DNA: TGTGCCAGCAGTTTAACAGATAATACGCAGTATTTT. Its protein is CASSLTDNTQYF.

This rearrangement joins TRBV5-1 to TRBJ2-7; the match to TRBD1 covers 7 bases. After removal of 1 base from V and 3 bases from J, the junction contained 4 bases not matched to a gene. Germline CDR1 and CDR2: SGHRS and YFSETQ. The length of the CDR3 is 14 residues. This CDR3 is CASSLTGVIYEQYF. The CDR3 nucleotides are TGCGCCAGCAGCTTGACAGGGGTTATCTACGAGCAGTACTTC.